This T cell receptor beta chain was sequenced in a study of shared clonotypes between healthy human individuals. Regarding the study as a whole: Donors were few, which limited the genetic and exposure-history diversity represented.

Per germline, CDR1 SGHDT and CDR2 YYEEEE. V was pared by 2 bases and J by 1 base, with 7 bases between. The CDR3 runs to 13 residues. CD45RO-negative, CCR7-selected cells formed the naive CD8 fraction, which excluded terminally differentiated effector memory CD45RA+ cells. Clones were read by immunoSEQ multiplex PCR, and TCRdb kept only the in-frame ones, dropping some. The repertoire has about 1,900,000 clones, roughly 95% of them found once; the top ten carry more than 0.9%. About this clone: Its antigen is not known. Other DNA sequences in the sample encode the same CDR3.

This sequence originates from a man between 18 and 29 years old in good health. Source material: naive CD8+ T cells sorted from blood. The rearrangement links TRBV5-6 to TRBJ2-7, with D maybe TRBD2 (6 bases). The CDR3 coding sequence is TGTGCCAGCAGCTTTCGGGGGTCCTACGAGCAGTACTTC. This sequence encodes CASSFRGSYEQYF. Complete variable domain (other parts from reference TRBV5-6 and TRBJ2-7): DAGVTQSPTHLIKTRGQQVTLRCSPKSGHDTVSWYQQALGQGPQFIFQYYEEEERQRGNFPDRFSGHQFPNYSSELNVNALLLGDSALYLCASSFRGSYEQYFGPGTRLTVT.